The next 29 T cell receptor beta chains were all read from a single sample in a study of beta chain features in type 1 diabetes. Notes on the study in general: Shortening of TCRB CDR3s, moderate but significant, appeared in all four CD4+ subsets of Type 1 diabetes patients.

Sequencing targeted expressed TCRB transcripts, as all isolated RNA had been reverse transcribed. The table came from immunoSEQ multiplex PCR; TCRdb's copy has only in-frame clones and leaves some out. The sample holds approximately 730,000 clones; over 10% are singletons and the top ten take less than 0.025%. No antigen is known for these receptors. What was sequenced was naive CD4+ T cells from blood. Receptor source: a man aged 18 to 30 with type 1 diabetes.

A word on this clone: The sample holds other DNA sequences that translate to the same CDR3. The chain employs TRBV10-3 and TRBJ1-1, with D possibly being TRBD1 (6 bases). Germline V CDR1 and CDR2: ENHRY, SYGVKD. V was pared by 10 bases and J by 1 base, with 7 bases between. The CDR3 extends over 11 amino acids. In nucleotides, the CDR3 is TGTGCCACACAGGGGAACACTGAAGCTTTCTTT. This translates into CATQGNTEAFF.

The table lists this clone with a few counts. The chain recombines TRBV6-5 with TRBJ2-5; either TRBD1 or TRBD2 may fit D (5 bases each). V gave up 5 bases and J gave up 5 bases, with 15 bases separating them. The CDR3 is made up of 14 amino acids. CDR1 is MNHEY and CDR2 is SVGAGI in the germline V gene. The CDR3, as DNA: TGTGCCAGCAGTAGGGACCCCACGGGGGAGACCCAGTACTTC. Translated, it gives CASSRDPTGETQYF.

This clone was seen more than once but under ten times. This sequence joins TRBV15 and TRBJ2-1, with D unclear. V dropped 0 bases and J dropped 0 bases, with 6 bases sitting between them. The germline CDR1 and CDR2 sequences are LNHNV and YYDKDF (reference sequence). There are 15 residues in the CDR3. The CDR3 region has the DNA TGTGCCACCAGCAGAGATATGAGCTCCTACAATGAGCAGTTCTTC. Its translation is CATSRDMSSYNEQFF.

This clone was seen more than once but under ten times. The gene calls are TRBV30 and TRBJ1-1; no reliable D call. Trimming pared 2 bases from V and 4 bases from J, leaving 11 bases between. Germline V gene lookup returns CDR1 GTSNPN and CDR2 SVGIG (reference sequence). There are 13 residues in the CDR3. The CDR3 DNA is TGTGCCTGGAGTAGAGGGTTTGCCACTGAAGCTTTCTTT. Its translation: CAWSRGFATEAFF.

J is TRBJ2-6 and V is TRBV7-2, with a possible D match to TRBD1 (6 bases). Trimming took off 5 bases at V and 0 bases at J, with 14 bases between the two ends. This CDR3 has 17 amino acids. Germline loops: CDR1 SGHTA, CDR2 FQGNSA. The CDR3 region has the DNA TGTGCCAGCAGCCGGGACATCCCCTCCTCTGGGGCCAACGTCCTGACTTTC. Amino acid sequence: CASSRDIPSSGANVLTF.

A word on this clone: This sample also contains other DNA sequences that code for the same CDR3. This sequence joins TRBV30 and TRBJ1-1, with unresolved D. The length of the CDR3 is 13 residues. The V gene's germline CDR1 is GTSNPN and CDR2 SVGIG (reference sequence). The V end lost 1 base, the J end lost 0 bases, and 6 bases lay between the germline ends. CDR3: CAWSGSLNTEAFF. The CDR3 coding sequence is TGTGCCTGGAGTGGTTCGTTGAACACTGAAGCTTTCTTT.

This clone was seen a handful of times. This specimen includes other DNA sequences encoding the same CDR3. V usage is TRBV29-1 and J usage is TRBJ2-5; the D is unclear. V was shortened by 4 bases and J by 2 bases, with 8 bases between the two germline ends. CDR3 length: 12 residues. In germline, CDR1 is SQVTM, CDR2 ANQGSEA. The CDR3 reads CSVGSGQETQYF. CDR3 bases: TGCAGCGTTGGGTCGGGTCAAGAGACCCAGTACTTC.

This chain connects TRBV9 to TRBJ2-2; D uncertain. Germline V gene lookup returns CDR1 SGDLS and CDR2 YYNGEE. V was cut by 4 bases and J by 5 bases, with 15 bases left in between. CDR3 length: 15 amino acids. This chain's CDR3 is CASSPPSWGTGELFF. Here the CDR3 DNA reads TGTGCCAGCAGCCCCCCTTCGTGGGGAACCGGGGAGCTGTTTTTT.

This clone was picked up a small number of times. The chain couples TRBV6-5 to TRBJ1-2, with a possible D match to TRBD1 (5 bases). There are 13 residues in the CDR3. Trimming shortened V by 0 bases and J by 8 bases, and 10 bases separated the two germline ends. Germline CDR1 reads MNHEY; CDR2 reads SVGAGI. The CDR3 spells CASSYSGLEGYTF. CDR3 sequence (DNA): TGTGCCAGCAGTTACTCGGGACTCGAGGGCTACACCTTC.

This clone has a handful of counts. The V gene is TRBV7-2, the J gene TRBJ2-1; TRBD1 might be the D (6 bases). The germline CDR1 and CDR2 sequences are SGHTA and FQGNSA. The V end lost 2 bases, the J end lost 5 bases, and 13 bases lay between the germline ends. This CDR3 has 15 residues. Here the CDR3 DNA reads TGTGCCAGCAGCTTATGGACAGCCTTCGACAATGAGCAGTTCTTC. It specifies CASSLWTAFDNEQFF.

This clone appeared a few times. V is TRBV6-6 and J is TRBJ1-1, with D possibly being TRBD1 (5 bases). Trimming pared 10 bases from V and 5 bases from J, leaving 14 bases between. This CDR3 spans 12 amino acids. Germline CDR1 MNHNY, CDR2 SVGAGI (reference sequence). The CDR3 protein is CATSTGETEAFF. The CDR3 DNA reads TGTGCCACATCGACGGGGGAAACTGAAGCTTTCTTT.

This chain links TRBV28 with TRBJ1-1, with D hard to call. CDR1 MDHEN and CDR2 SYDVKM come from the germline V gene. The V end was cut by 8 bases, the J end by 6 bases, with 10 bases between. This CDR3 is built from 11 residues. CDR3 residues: CASVRTAEAFF. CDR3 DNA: TGTGCCAGCGTTAGGACCGCTGAAGCTTTCTTT. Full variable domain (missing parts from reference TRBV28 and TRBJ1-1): DVKVTQSSRYLVKRTGEKVFLECVQDMDHENMFWYRQDPGLGLRLIYFSYDVKMKEKGDIPEGYSVSREKKERFSLILESASTNQTSMYLCASVRTAEAFFGQGTRLTVV.

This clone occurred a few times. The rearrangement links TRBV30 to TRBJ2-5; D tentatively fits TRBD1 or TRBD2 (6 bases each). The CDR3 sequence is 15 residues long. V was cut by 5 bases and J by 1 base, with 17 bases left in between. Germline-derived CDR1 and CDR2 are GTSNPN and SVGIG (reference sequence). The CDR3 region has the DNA TGTGCCTGGTCGGGGGCCTCGTGGAGCCAAGAGACCCAGTACTTC. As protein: CAWSGASWSQETQYF.

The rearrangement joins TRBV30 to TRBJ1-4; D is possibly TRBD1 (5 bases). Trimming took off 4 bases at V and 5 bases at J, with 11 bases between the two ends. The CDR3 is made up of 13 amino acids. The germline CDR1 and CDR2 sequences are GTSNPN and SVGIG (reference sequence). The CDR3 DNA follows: TGTGCCTGGACGCCAGGGAGAAATGAAAAACTGTTTTTT. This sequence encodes CAWTPGRNEKLFF.

The CDR3 DNA reads TGCGCCAGCAGCCAACTCGCACCCGAGACAGGGGGCCGGGATACGCAGTATTTT. Its translation is CASSQLAPETGGRDTQYF. The rearrangement uses TRBV4-1 and TRBJ2-3, with TRBD1 matching over 10 bases. V trimming: 2 bases; J trimming: 6 bases; junction bases outside the gene matches: 14. The CDR3 loop spans 18 amino acids. The germline V gene encodes CDR1 MGHRA and CDR2 YSYEKL.

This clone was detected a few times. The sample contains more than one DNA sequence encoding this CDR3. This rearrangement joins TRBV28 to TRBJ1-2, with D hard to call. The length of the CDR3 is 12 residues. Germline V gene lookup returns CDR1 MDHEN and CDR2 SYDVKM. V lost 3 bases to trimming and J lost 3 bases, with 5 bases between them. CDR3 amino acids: CASSFRDYGYTF. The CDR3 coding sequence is TGTGCCAGCAGTTTTAGGGACTATGGCTACACCTTC.

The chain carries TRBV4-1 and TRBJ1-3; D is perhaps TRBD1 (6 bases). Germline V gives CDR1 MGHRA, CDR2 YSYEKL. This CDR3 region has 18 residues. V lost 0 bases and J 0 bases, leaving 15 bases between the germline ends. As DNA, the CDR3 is TGCGCCAGCAGCCAAGATAGAGCGGGACAAAACTCTGGAAACACCATATATTTT. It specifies CASSQDRAGQNSGNTIYF.

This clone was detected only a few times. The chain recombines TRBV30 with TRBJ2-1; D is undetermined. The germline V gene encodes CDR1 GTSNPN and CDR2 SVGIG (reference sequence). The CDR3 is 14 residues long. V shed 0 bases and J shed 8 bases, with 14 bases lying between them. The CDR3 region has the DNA TGTGCCTGGAGTGTACGGCGCAGTAGGGATGAGCAGTTCTTC. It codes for CAWSVRRSRDEQFF.

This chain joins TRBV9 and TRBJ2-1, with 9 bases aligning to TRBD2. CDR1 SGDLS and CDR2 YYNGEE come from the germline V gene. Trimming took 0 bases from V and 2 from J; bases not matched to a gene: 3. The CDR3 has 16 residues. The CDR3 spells CASSVGPSGAYNEQFF. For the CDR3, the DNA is TGTGCCAGCAGCGTAGGTCCTAGCGGGGCCTACAATGAGCAGTTCTTC.

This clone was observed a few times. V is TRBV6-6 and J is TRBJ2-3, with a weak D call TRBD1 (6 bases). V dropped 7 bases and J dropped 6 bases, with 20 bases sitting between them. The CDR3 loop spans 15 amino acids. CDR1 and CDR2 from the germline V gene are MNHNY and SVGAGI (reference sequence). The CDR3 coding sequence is TGTGCCAGCACCTCCTCCTGGGCAGGGGCCGATACGCAGTATTTT. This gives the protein CASTSSWAGADTQYF.

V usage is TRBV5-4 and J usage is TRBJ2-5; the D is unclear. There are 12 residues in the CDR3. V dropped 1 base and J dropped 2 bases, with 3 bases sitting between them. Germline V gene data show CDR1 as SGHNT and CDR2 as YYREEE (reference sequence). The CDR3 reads CASSLSQETQYF. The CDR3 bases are TGTGCCAGCAGCTTGTCTCAAGAGACCCAGTACTTC.

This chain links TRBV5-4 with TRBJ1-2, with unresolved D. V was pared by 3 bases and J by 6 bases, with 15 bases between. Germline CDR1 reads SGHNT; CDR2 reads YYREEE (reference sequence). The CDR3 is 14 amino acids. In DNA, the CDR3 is TGTGCCAGCAGCTATCAGTCTACCGGGGATGGCTACACCTTC. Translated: CASSYQSTGDGYTF.

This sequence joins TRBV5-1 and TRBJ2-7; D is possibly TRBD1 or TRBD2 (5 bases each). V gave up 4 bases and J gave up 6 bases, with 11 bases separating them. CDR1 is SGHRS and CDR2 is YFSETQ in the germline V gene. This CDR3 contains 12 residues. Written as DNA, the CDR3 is TGCGCCAGCAGCCAGACAGAGGGCGAGCAGTACTTC. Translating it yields CASSQTEGEQYF.

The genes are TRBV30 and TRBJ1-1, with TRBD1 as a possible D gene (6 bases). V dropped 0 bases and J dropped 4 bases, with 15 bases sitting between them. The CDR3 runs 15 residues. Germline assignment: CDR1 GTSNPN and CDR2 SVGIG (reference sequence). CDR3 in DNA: TGTGCCTGGAGTGTGTGGACAGCGGGGGGCACTGAAGCTTTCTTT. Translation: CAWSVWTAGGTEAFF.

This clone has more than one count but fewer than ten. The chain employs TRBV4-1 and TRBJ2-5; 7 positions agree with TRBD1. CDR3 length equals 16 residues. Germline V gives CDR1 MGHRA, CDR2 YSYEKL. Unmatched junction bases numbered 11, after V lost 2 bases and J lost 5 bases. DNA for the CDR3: TGCGCCAGCAGCCAATCTGAGGGACAGTCGTGGGAGACCCAGTACTTC. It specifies CASSQSEGQSWETQYF.

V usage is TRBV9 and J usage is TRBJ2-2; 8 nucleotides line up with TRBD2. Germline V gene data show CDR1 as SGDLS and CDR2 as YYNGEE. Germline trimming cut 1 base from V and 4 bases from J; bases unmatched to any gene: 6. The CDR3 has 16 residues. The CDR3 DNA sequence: TGTGCCAGCAGCGTAAGGACTAGCCCAAGCACCGGGGAGCTGTTTTTT. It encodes CASSVRTSPSTGELFF.

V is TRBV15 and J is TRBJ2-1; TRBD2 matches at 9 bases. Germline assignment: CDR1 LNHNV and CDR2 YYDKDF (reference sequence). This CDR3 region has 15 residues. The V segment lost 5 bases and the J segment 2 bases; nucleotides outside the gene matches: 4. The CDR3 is CATSQSGGTYNEQFF. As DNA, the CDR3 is TGTGCCACCAGCCAAAGCGGGGGGACCTACAATGAGCAGTTCTTC.

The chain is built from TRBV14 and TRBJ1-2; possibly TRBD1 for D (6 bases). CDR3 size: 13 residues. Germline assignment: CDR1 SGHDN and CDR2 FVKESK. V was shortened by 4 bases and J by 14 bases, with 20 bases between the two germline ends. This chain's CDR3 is CASSLDLVGTQTF. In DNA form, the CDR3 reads TGTGCCAGCAGCCTCGACCTTGTGGGGACACAGACCTTC.

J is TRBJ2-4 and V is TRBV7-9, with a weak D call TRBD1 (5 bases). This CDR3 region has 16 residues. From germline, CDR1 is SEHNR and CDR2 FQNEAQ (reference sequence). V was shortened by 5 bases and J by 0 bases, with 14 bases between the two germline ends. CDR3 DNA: TGTGCCAGCAGCGGGGCCCCGACAGTAGCCAAAAACATTCAGTACTTC. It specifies CASSGAPTVAKNIQYF.